This is a list of T cell receptor beta chains from one sample in a study of blood T cell repertoires in COVID-19. Sequenced by immunoSEQ multiplex PCR; TCRdb stores in-frame clones only, minus some. The sample lists 70,000 or so clones; 85% to 90% were seen once. Input material: peripheral blood. These receptors were obtained from a woman over 75 with active COVID-19. Each CDR3 is given with its conserved first and last residue. Fields, in order: J gene, clone size, V gene, D gene, CDR3 DNA, CDR3 protein. A D gene is named only where the DNA matches it firmly. Clone size is stated in some rows and not others, as once, few, many or a class when expanded.

TRBJ2-3,few,TRBV18,-,TGTGCCAGCTCACCCACTACTAGTGGAGATACGCAGTATTTT,CASSPTTSGDTQYF
TRBJ1-5,-,TRBV10-3,-,TGTGCCACCAGTAGGGGGAATCAGCCCCAGCATTTT,CATSRGNQPQHF
TRBJ2-1,-,TRBV19,TRBD2,TGTGCCAGTAGTATACGGCGGACCGCAGCGGGACCCTACAATGAGCAGTTCTTC,CASSIRRTAAGPYNEQFF
TRBJ2-1,once,TRBV19,TRBD2,TGTGCCAGTAGTACGCAACTAGCGGGAGCCCTCTCCTCCTACAATGAGCAGTTCTTC,CASSTQLAGALSSYNEQFF
TRBJ2-3,-,TRBV3-1/TRBV3-2,-,TGTGCCAGCAGCCAATTTGCGGTCACAGATACGCAGTATTTT,CASSQFAVTDTQYF
TRBJ2-4,-,TRBV28,TRBD2,TGTGCCAGCAGTATGTCCGGGACTAGCGGTAGATTTGCCAAAAACATTCAGTACTTC,CASSMSGTSGRFAKNIQYF
TRBJ1-2,once,TRBV19,-,TGTGCCAGTACCTACCAACAGAGCAACTATGGCTACACCTTC,CASTYQQSNYGYTF
TRBJ2-2,-,TRBV4-3,-,TGCGCCAGCAGCCAGATGGCAGCGTACACCGGGGAGCTGTTTTTT,CASSQMAAYTGELFF
TRBJ2-5,-,TRBV7-8,TRBD2,TGTGCCAGCAGCTTAAGACTAGCGGGAGTGAGGGGAGAAGAAGAGACCCAGTACTTC,CASSLRLAGVRGEEETQYF
TRBJ1-2,few,TRBV7-2,-,TGTGCCAGCAGCTTAGGCCCGGACTATGGCTACACCTTC,CASSLGPDYGYTF
TRBJ2-1,-,TRBV7-7,TRBD1,TGTGCTAGCAGCCTTGGACAGGGATCCTACAATGAGCAGTTCTTC,CASSLGQGSYNEQFF
TRBJ2-1,-,TRBV6-4,TRBD1,TGTGCCAGCAGTGATGGGAACAGGGGGCTCTACAATGAGCAGTTCTTC,CASSDGNRGLYNEQFF
TRBJ2-1,-,TRBV5-1,TRBD1,TGCGCCAGCAGCCGGGAGGGACAGGGGAGCAATGAGCAGTTCTTC,CASSREGQGSNEQFF
TRBJ2-7,-,TRBV7-9,-,TGTGCCAGCAGCTTTCTCCCTACTAGTAACTCCTACGAGCAGTACTTC,CASSFLPTSNSYEQYF
TRBJ1-3,-,TRBV13,-,TGTGCCAGCAGCGTTAGAAGTGGTGGCACCATATATTTT,CASSVRSGGTIYF
TRBJ2-5,-,TRBV20-1,-,TGCAGTGCCGTACTTCAAGAGACCCAGTACTTC,CSAVLQETQYF
TRBJ2-7,-,TRBV27,TRBD1,TGTGCCAGCAGTTCCTTGGGACAGGGAAGACGCGAGCAGTACTTC,CASSSLGQGRREQYF
TRBJ2-1,-,TRBV10-3,TRBD2,TGTGCCACACTAGCGGCACCACACAATGAGCAGTTCTTC,CATLAAPHNEQFF
TRBJ2-1,-,TRBV9,TRBD1,TGTGCCAGCAGCGTAGTGTCAGGGGGTCCCTACAATGAGCAGTTCTTC,CASSVVSGGPYNEQFF
TRBJ1-1,-,TRBV10-3,TRBD1,TGTGCCATCAGTGATAGGGGGCAAAGGGACGGGGCTGAAGCTTTCTTT,CAISDRGQRDGAEAFF
TRBJ2-2,-,TRBV9,-,TGTGCCAGCAGCCCACTTAGCAGGGAGAACACCGGGGAGCTGTTTTTT,CASSPLSRENTGELFF
TRBJ1-2,few,TRBV28,-,TGTGCCAGCAGTTCGATAATAGTAATCTTC,CASSSIIVIF
TRBJ1-2,few,TRBV5-1,TRBD1,TGCGCCAGCAGCCCGGACAGGGTGGGTGGCTACACCTTC,CASSPDRVGGYTF
TRBJ1-6,-,TRBV5-6,-,TGTGCCAGCAGCTTTAGGGAGCGAAATTCACCCCTCCACTTT,CASSFRERNSPLHF
TRBJ2-3,-,TRBV5-1,-,TGCGCCAGCAGCTTGGGTGCGGCCCTCACAGATACGCAGTATTTT,CASSLGAALTDTQYF
TRBJ1-4,-,TRBV16,-,TGTGCCAGCAGCCAACACATCGCAACTAATGAAAAACTGTTTTTT,CASSQHIATNEKLFF
TRBJ1-5,-,TRBV28,TRBD1,TGTGCCAGCAGTCCAGGGACAGTGGCGGGCAATCAGCCCCAGCATTTT,CASSPGTVAGNQPQHF
TRBJ1-4,-,TRBV27,TRBD1,TGTGCCAGCAGTTCCACAGGGGGCTCTAATGAAAAACTGTTTTTT,CASSSTGGSNEKLFF
TRBJ2-3,-,TRBV4-2,-,TGTGCCAGCAGCCAAGGCAGTAGCACAGATACGCAGTATTTT,CASSQGSSTDTQYF
TRBJ2-2,-,TRBV6-1,TRBD1,TGTGCCAGCAGTGAGGGACAGGCGAACACCGGGGAGCTGTTTTTT,CASSEGQANTGELFF
TRBJ2-5,-,TRBV3-1/TRBV3-2,TRBD1,TGTGCCAGCAGCCCGACAGGGGCACTACAAGAGACCCAGTACTTC,CASSPTGALQETQYF
TRBJ1-3,-,TRBV18,TRBD1,TGTGCCAGCTCACCCCTCGACAGGGGTGGAAACACCATATATTTT,CASSPLDRGGNTIYF
TRBJ2-5,once,TRBV18,TRBD1,TGTGCCAGCTCACCGACAGGGGGGCAAGAGACCCAGTACTTC,CASSPTGGQETQYF
TRBJ2-7,-,TRBV7-2,-,TGTGCCAGCAGCCCGGGACTCCCTGGGCACGAGCAGTACTTC,CASSPGLPGHEQYF
TRBJ2-1,-,TRBV7-3,-,TGTGCCAGCAGCCCCCGAGGGTCGCAGGCTCGCTCCTACAATGAGCAGTTCTTC,CASSPRGSQARSYNEQFF
TRBJ2-1,-,TRBV11-2,TRBD2,TGTGCCAGCGCCAAGGGGACGGGGGGCTCCTACAATGAGCAGTTCTTC,CASAKGTGGSYNEQFF
TRBJ2-2,-,TRBV15,TRBD1,TGTGCCACCAGCTCGGACAGGGGGTATACCGGGGAGCTGTTTTTT,CATSSDRGYTGELFF
TRBJ1-2,-,TRBV28,-,TGTGCCAGCAGTTTAGCGGGTCTTGGCTATGGCTACACCTTC,CASSLAGLGYGYTF
TRBJ2-1,-,TRBV29-1,TRBD1,TGCAGCGTTACATCCGGGACAGGGGGATATGATGAGCAGTTCTTC,CSVTSGTGGYDEQFF
TRBJ2-5,-,TRBV7-3,TRBD2,TGTGCCAGCAGTTTTAGCGGGAGGTGGGAGGAGACCCAGTACTTC,CASSFSGRWEETQYF
TRBJ1-4,-,TRBV10-3,-,TGTGCCACCGCGGGAGGGGGAGGAACTAATGAAAAACTGTTTTTT,CATAGGGGTNEKLFF
TRBJ2-5,-,TRBV28,TRBD1,TGTGCCAGCAGTTCGGGACAGTCTTACCAAGAGACCCAGTACTTC,CASSSGQSYQETQYF
TRBJ1-2,-,TRBV15,TRBD1,TGTGCCACCAGCAGAGGGACAGGGGGCTATGGCTACACCTTC,CATSRGTGGYGYTF
TRBJ2-7,-,TRBV28,TRBD2,TGTGCCAGCAGAGATCTAGCGGGTGGCTCCTACGAGCAGTACTTC,CASRDLAGGSYEQYF
TRBJ1-5,-,TRBV24-1,TRBD1,TGTGCCACCAGTGGCAGGGGTGAGGGGGCCCAGCCCCAGCATTTT,CATSGRGEGAQPQHF
TRBJ2-1,-,TRBV9,TRBD2,TGTGCCAGCAGTAACAGACTAGCGGGTGAGCCTCGAGTTGAGCAGTTCTTC,CASSNRLAGEPRVEQFF
TRBJ2-1,-,TRBV15,-,TGTGCCACCAGCCCCCGACCATTGACTAATGAGCAGTTCTTC,CATSPRPLTNEQFF
TRBJ1-1,-,TRBV28,TRBD1,TGTGCCAGCAGCCAGGGGGCGCGGTGGACTGAAGCTTTCTTT,CASSQGARWTEAFF
TRBJ2-3,-,TRBV7-6,TRBD1,TGTGCCAGCAGCTATCTGGGGGACAGGAGTACAGATACGCAGTATTTT,CASSYLGDRSTDTQYF
TRBJ1-1,-,TRBV5-8,-,TGTGCCAGCAGCTTGGGGCCGGGGGGGGCCACTGAAGCTTTCTTT,CASSLGPGGATEAFF
TRBJ2-1,-,TRBV5-5,-,TGTGCCAGCAGGTCGAGCGAGAGCTCCTACAATGAGCAGTTCTTC,CASRSSESSYNEQFF